The sequence of this T cell receptor (beta chain) was determined in a study of neurological immune-mediated disorders. The unsorted libraries were prepared from 2 million PBMCs (stored at -80 C). A single record per CDR3 protein comes from TCRdb applying MiXCR to the 5' RACE reads. This sample has around 58,000 distinct CDR3 sequences, with about 3.7% found just once. The V and J ends lost 6 bases and 12 bases, in that order; junction bases with no gene match: 17. From germline, CDR1 is DFQATT and CDR2 SNEGSKA (reference sequence). CDR3 size: 13 residues. This clonotype was observed at least ten times.

This sequence was found in a woman between 55 and 75 years old with multiple sclerosis. The chain carries TRBV20-1 and TRBJ2-7; TRBD1 matches 7 bases. The sample comprised PBMCs. CDR3 loop: CSAYPPGTDKGYF. CDR3 bases: TGCAGTGCCTACCCTCCGGGGACAGACAAGGGGTACTTC.